The 11 T cell receptor beta chains below were found in one sample sequenced in a study of blood T cell repertoires in COVID-19. Produced via immunoSEQ multiplex PCR; TCRdb's table is partial and in-frame only. The table shows roughly 60,000 clones, with 70% to 90% occurring only once. Sequencing used peripheral blood. The receptors shown here come from an elderly man with acute or convalescent COVID-19.

This chain links TRBV19 with TRBJ1-5; TRBD1 is a possible D gene (5 bases). Germline V gene lookup returns CDR1 LNHDA and CDR2 SQIVND (reference sequence). The V end was cut by 5 bases, the J end by 9 bases, with 11 bases between. This CDR3 comprises 12 residues. The DNA for the CDR3 is TGTGCCAGTAGTGCCCCAGGGCTGCCCCAGCATTTT. As protein: CASSAPGLPQHF.

The chain has TRBV5-8 and TRBJ1-1; D unresolved. Germline CDR1 is SGHTS and CDR2 is YDEGEE. Trimming removed 3 bases at V and 3 bases at J, with 18 bases between. CDR3 size: 16 residues. DNA of the CDR3: TGTGCCAGCAGCTCGCCCACATCCGGGTGGGACACTGAAGCTTTCTTT. It encodes CASSSPTSGWDTEAFF.

This clone was recorded only once. This sequence joins TRBV10-1 and TRBJ2-1; D uncertain. Per germline, CDR1 WNHNN and CDR2 SYGVQD (reference sequence). V lost 3 bases to trimming and J lost 2 bases, with 2 bases between them. The length of the CDR3 is 12 residues. DNA of the CDR3: TGCGCCAGCAGTGACACCTACAATGAGCAGTTCTTC. Residues: CASSDTYNEQFF.

This sequence joins TRBV19 and TRBJ1-2; the D is unclear. CDR1 and CDR2 (germline): LNHDA, SQIVND (reference sequence). V was cut by 7 bases and J by 10 bases, with 13 bases left in between. The CDR3 spans 11 residues. CDR3 in DNA: TGTGCCAGTACCGCGGGTCCACACTACACCTTC. Protein sequence: CASTAGPHYTF.

V usage is TRBV4-2 and J usage is TRBJ1-1; no reliable D call. CDR1 and CDR2 (germline): LGHNA, YNFKEQ. V shed 0 bases and J shed 6 bases, with 11 bases lying between them. The CDR3 consists of 14 residues. CDR3 protein: CASSQDLGFAEAFF. CDR3 DNA sequence: TGTGCCAGCAGCCAAGATCTGGGCTTCGCTGAAGCTTTCTTT.

This chain connects TRBV6-5 to TRBJ2-3; possible D gene TRBD2, 5 bases. CDR1 and CDR2 (germline): MNHEY, SVGAGI. The germline V and J ends were trimmed by 2 bases and 5 bases, with 11 bases remaining between them. The CDR3 consists of 14 residues. The chain's CDR3 is CASSYPGRGDTQYF. CDR3 bases: TGTGCCAGCAGTTACCCCGGTCGGGGAGATACGCAGTATTTT.

This clone was detected only once. This chain links TRBV6-5 with TRBJ1-1; possibly TRBD1 for D (5 bases). Germline assignment: CDR1 MNHEY and CDR2 SVGAGI. This CDR3 contains 12 residues. The germline V and J ends were trimmed by 6 bases and 11 bases, with 16 bases remaining between them. CDR3 in DNA: TGTGCCAGCAGGCTCGACAGACTCGTCGCTTTCTTT. Translating gives CASRLDRLVAFF.

The V call is TRBV19, the J call TRBJ1-6; D is uncertain. V was trimmed by 5 bases and J by 6 bases, leaving 8 bases between them. CDR1 and CDR2 from the germline V gene are LNHDA and SQIVND (reference sequence). This CDR3 contains 13 residues. CDR3 sequence reads: CASSQWSNSPLHF. CDR3 DNA: TGTGCCAGTAGTCAGTGGAGTAATTCACCCCTCCACTTT.

This clone has only a few counts. The rearrangement links TRBV11-3 to TRBJ1-2; the match to TRBD1 covers 10 bases. V lost 5 bases to trimming and J lost 3 bases; unmatched junction nucleotides: 6. CDR1 is SGHNT and CDR2 is YENEEA in the germline V gene. This CDR3 is 15 amino acids long. The DNA for the CDR3 is TGTGCCAGCAGCCCTCGGACAGGGGGGGACTATGGCTACACCTTC. This encodes CASSPRTGGDYGYTF.

The chain carries TRBV5-5 and TRBJ1-6; D may be TRBD1 (6 bases). The CDR3 sequence is 19 residues long. Germline V CDR1 and CDR2: SGHKS, YYEKEE (reference sequence). Trimming removed 4 bases at V and 0 bases at J, with 20 bases between. The CDR3 reads CASSRPLSGAGSYNSPLHF. The CDR3 DNA reads as TGTGCCAGCAGCCGCCCCCTTTCAGGGGCCGGCTCCTATAATTCACCCCTCCACTTT.

V is TRBV11-2 and J is TRBJ1-1, with D perhaps TRBD1 (6 bases). CDR1 and CDR2 (germline): SGHAT, FQNNGV. This CDR3 is built from 13 residues. The ends were cut back, 5 bases at V and 7 bases at J, with 14 bases in the middle. Here the CDR3 reads CASSRDRRREAFF. The CDR3 nucleotides read TGTGCCAGCAGCAGAGACAGGCGCCGTGAAGCTTTCTTT.